These 7 T cell receptor beta chains came from one sample sequenced in a study of Graves' ophthalmopathy and Graves' hyperthyroidism. Transcripts of RNA were the source for amplifying TCR beta CDR3 regions. An initial RT-PCR round employing HTBI primers preceded a second-round multiplex PCR. TCRdb reprocessed the multiplex PCR reads with MiXCR, giving one entry per CDR3 protein. The sample has under 350,000 distinct CDR3 sequences, roughly a sixth seen once. Source material: peripheral blood. The source is an adult man with Graves' ophthalmopathy.

This clonotype has ten or more counts. The chain recombines TRBV19 with TRBJ2-7; TRBD1 or TRBD2 may be the D gene (5 bases each). CDR1 is LNHDA and CDR2 is SQIVND in the germline V gene (reference sequence). Trimming stripped 6 bases from V and 0 bases from J, with 15 bases between. The CDR3 sequence is 15 residues long. The CDR3 sequence: CASRSQGRSSYEQYF. CDR3 in DNA: TGTGCCAGTAGAAGCCAGGGACGGAGCTCCTACGAGCAGTACTTC.

This clonotype was counted ten times or more. The chain combines TRBV7-8 with TRBJ2-2; TRBD2 is a possible D gene (7 bases). Germline V gene sequence: CDR1 SGHVS, CDR2 FQNEAQ. The length of the CDR3 is 15 residues. Between the trimmed V and J ends, which lost 7 bases and 2 bases, there was a span of 14 bases. The CDR3 DNA is TGTGCCAGCAACGAGGGGGGGCCAAACACCGGGGAGCTGTTTTTT. Its translation is CASNEGGPNTGELFF. Filled out from reference TRBV7-8 and TRBJ2-2, the complete variable domain reads GAGVSQSPRYKVAKRGQDVALRCDPISGHVSLFWYQQALGQGPEFLTYFQNEAQLDKSGLPSDRFFAERPEGSVSTLKIQRTQQEDSAVYLCASNEGGPNTGELFFGEGSRLTVL.

The sample holds many counts of this clonotype. The V call is TRBV29-1, the J call TRBJ2-7; 9 bases map to TRBD1. The CDR3 extends over 13 amino acids. The J segment lost 1 base and the V segment lost 6 bases, leaving 4 bases of the junction unmatched. Looked up from germline, CDR1 is SQVTM and CDR2 is ANQGSEA. The CDR3 nucleotides are TGCAGCGTCACAGGGGGCAAATCCTACGAGCAGTACTTC. It encodes CSVTGGKSYEQYF.

The chain is built from TRBV6-1 and TRBJ2-7; 11 bases fit TRBD2. Germline V gene lookup returns CDR1 MNHNS and CDR2 SASEGT. Germline trimming cut 1 base from V and 3 bases from J; bases unmatched to any gene: 5. The CDR3 loop spans 16 amino acids. The CDR3 nucleotides are TGTGCCAGCAGTGAAGTACTAGCGGGAGTAGTCTACGAGCAGTACTTC. Its protein product is CASSEVLAGVVYEQYF.

This clonotype came up many times. The rearrangement links TRBV6-1 to TRBJ2-7; D is possibly TRBD1 (5 bases). CDR1 is MNHNS and CDR2 is SASEGT in the germline V gene. The CDR3 contains 13 residues. V was shortened by 4 bases and J by 5 bases, with 12 bases between the two germline ends. CDR3 region: CASSAQGRNEQYF. The CDR3 DNA is TGTGCCAGCAGTGCTCAGGGAAGAAACGAGCAGTACTTC.

This clonotype was detected many times. The germline gene is not matched at one end of the junction; a read error may be the cause. This chain links TRBV6-9 with TRBJ1-6; D ambiguous. Germline CDR1 MNHGY, CDR2 SVAAGI. The CDR3 totals 12 residues. This chain's CDR3 is CASSYYTGPPHF. CDR3 in DNA: TGTGCCAGCAGTTACTACACTGGACCCCCCCACTTT.

As regards this clonotype: A much larger clone differs by one base, so this may be a read error. The V and J genes are TRBV29-1 and TRBJ2-7; TRBD2 might be the D (5 bases). Trimming cost V 7 bases and J 0 bases, with 13 bases left between them. The CDR3 is 13 residues long. The germline V gene has CDR1 SQVTM and CDR2 ANQGSEA. CDR3 sequence (DNA): TGCAGCGCCACCGAGGACTGCTCCTACGAGCAGTACTTC. Its translation is CSATEDCSYEQYF.